This T cell receptor (beta chain) was retrieved from a study of blood T cell repertoires in COVID-19. The wider study: COVID-19 samples, acute and convalescent, were from the United States, Italy and Spain.

The authors' processing: Reference gene primers were amplified, and this amplification served to estimate nucleated cell counts. Some clones are missing from TCRdb's copy, which holds only in-frame ones; the method was immunoSEQ multiplex PCR. That table gives V, J and clone size, and the DNA gave D and trimming. Of hundreds of thousands of clones in the sample, 88% were seen once. The TCR originated in a woman aged 45 to 65 with COVID-19, enrolled during active disease. Sequencing input: peripheral blood.

In nucleotides, the CDR3 is TGTGCCAGTAGTTCATCTTCAGGGGAAGGCTACACCTTC. This translates into CASSSSSGEGYTF. This chain connects TRBV19 to TRBJ1-2; possibly TRBD1 for D (6 bases). Trimming removed 5 bases from V and 8 bases from J, with 15 bases in between. The germline V gene encodes CDR1 LNHDA and CDR2 SQIVND (reference sequence). The CDR3 has 13 residues.